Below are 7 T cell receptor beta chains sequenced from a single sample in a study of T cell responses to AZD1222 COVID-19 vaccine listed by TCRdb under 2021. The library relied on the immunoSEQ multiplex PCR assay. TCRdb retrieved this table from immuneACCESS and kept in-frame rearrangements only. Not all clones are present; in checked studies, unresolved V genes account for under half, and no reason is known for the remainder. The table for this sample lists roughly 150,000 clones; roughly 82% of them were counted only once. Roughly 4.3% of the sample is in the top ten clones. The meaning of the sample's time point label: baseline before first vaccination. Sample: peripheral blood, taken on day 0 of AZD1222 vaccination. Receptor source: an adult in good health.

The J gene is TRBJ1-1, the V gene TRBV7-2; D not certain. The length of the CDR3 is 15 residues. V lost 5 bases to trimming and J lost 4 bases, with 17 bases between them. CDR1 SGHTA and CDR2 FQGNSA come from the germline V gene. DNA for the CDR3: TGTGCCAGCAGCCGTGTAAGGGATTGGTTCACTGAAGCTTTCTTT. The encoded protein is CASSRVRDWFTEAFF. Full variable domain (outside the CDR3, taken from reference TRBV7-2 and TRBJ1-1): GAGVSQSPSNKVTEKGKDVELRCDPISGHTALYWYRQSLGQGLEFLIYFQGNSAPDKSGLPSDRFSAERTGGSVSTLTIQRTQQEDSAVYLCASSRVRDWFTEAFFGQGTRLTVV.

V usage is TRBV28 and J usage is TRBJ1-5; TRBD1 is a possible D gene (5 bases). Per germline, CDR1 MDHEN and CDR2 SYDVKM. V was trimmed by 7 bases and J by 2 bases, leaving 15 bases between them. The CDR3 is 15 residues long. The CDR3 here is CASTSSAQGNQPQHF. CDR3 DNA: TGTGCCAGCACCTCCTCCGCACAGGGCAATCAGCCCCAGCATTTT.

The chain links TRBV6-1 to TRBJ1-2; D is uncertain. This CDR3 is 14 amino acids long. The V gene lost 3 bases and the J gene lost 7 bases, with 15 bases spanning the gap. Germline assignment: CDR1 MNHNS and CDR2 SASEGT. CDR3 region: CASSEGSRPRGYTF. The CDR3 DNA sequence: TGTGCCAGCAGTGAGGGATCAAGGCCCCGTGGCTACACCTTC.

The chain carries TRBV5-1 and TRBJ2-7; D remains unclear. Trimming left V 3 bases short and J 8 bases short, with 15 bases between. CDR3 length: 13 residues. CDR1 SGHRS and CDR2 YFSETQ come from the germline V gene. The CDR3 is CASSSPPTVKQYF. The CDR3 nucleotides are TGCGCCAGCAGCTCACCCCCTACAGTCAAGCAGTACTTC.

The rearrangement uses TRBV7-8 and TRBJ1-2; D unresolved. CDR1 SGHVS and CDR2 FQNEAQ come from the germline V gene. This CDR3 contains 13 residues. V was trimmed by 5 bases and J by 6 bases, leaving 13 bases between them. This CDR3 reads CASSPRATNGYTF. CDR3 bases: TGTGCCAGCAGCCCCCGGGCAACGAATGGCTACACCTTC.

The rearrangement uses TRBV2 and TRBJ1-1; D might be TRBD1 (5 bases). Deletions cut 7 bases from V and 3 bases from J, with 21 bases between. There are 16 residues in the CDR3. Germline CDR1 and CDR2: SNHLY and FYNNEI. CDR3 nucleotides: TGTGCCAGCATCCCTCTGGTTGGGGGAGGTGACACTGAAGCTTTCTTT. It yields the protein CASIPLVGGGDTEAFF.

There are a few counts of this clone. CDR3 nucleotide sequence: TGTGCCAGCAGCCCGGAGGACCGGCCAGAGGCTATGAACACTGAAGCTTTCTTT. Protein: CASSPEDRPEAMNTEAFF. This chain joins TRBV5-5 and TRBJ1-1; no firm D call. Trimming shortened V by 4 bases and J by 0 bases, and 22 bases separated the two germline ends. The CDR3 spans 18 residues. The germline V gene encodes CDR1 SGHKS and CDR2 YYEKEE (reference sequence).